This is a list of T cell receptor beta chains from one sample in a study of cytomegalovirus exposure and HLA in healthy donors. Libraries were prepared by immunoSEQ multiplex PCR; TCRdb keeps only in-frame clonotypes and omits some of them. The sample has around 220,000 clones; roughly 80% are singletons. Sequences were obtained from PBMCs. The origin of the receptors is a girl aged 2 to 9 in good health and CMV-seronegative. The CDR3 runs from the conserved cysteine through the conserved F or W. Each record gives: V gene, J gene, D gene, clone size, CDR3 DNA, CDR3 protein. A D gene is named only where the DNA matches it firmly. For some rows the clone size is stated as once, few or many, or as a class when expanded; others skip it.

TRBV4-1	TRBJ2-7	TRBD2	-	TGCGCCAGCAGCCAAGATGCGGGGGTAGGGTACGAGCAGTACTTC	CASSQDAGVGYEQYF
TRBV30	TRBJ1-1	-	-	TGTGCCTGGAGTGTGAGCAGGAGCGGTGAAGCTTTCTTT	CAWSVSRSGEAFF
TRBV9	TRBJ2-7	TRBD1	-	TGTGCCAGCAGCGGGGACAGGGGGTACGAGCAGTACTTC	CASSGDRGYEQYF
TRBV10-3	TRBJ1-2	-	-	TGTGCCATCAGTGAGTACCGGAACTATGGCTACACCTTC	CAISEYRNYGYTF
TRBV7-9	TRBJ2-7	-	-	TGTGCCAGCGCAACGGGCTACGAGCAGTACTTC	CASATGYEQYF
TRBV10-3	TRBJ2-7	-	-	TGTGCCATCAGTGGCAAGTTGTCAGGCATGGCCTACGAGCAGTACTTC	CAISGKLSGMAYEQYF
TRBV7-2	TRBJ2-2	-	once	TGTGCCAGCAGCTTGGAGGGAGCATGGACCGGGGAGCTGTTTTTT	CASSLEGAWTGELFF
TRBV5-1	TRBJ2-3	TRBD1	-	TGCGCCAGCAGCTTGACGGGCCAGGGGGCAGATACGCAGTATTTT	CASSLTGQGADTQYF
TRBV21-1	TRBJ2-7	-	-	TGTGCCAGAATTCGGGACTCTGTCCCCTACGAGCAGTACTTC	CARIRDSVPYEQYF
TRBV7-2	TRBJ2-5	-	-	TGTGCCAGCAGCTTAGTCGGGGGGCCCCAAGAGACCCAGTACTTC	CASSLVGGPQETQYF
TRBV7-2	TRBJ2-5	TRBD2	few	TGTGCCAGCACCCTAGCGGGGGGTGAGACCCAGTACTTC	CASTLAGGETQYF
TRBV5-1	TRBJ2-7	TRBD2	few	TGCGCCAGCAGTAGGTCGGGGGGGACCCTCTACGAGCAGTACTTC	CASSRSGGTLYEQYF
TRBV29-1	TRBJ2-3	TRBD2	-	TGCAGCGAGTACCCCCCGGGACTAGCGGGGACTAAATACACCACAGATACGCAGTATTTT	CSEYPPGLAGTKYTTDTQYF